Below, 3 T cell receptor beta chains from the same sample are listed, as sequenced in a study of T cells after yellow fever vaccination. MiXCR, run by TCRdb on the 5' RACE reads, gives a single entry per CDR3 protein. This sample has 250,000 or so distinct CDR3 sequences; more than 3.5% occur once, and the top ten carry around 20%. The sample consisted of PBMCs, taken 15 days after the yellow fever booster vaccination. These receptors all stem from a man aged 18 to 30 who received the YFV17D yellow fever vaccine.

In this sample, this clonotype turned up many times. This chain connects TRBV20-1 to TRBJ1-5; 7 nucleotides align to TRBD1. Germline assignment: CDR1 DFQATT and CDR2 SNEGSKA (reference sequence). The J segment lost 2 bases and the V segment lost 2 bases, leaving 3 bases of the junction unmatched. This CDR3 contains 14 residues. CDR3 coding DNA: TGCAGTGCTAGAAACGGACAGGGCAATCAGCCCCAGCATTTT. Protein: CSARNGQGNQPQHF.

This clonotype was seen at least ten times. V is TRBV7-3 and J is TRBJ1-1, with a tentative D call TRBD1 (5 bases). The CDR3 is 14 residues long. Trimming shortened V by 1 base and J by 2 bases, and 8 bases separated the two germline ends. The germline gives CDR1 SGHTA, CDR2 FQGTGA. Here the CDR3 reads CASSLNGGNTEAFF. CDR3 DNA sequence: TGTGCCAGCAGCTTAAACGGGGGAAACACTGAAGCTTTCTTT.

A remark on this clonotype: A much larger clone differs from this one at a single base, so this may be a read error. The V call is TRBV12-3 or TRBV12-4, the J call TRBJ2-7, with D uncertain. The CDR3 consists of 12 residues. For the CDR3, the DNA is TGTGCCAGCAGTCGGACGAGGTACGAGCACTACTTC. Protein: CASSRTRYEHYF.